The T cell receptor (beta chain) under discussion was sequenced for a study of early T cells in non-severe SARS-CoV-2 infection. Study as a whole: Chains were not paired, and sequencing was done on bulk RNA from unsorted whole blood.

V lost 6 bases to trimming and J lost 2 bases; unmatched junction nucleotides: 12. The CDR3 has 15 amino acids. Germline CDR1 is DFQATT and CDR2 is SNEGSKA (reference sequence). This clonotype was seen ten or more times. Its antigen is unidentified. Study observations and caveats: Using VDJdb, the matching emphasized anti-spike CD8 responses while missing private and CD4 specificities.

The protocol attached unique molecular identifiers to individual cDNA molecules. TCRdb reprocessed the 5' RACE reads with MiXCR, giving one entry per CDR3 protein. The profile shows about 49,000 distinct CDR3 sequences, roughly 6.5% of them singletons. This chain joins TRBV20-1 and TRBJ1-1; 7 nucleotides agree with TRBD1. This material consisted of whole blood, taken at baseline. This TCR was recovered from an adult who was a healthcare worker with PCR-confirmed SARS-CoV-2 infection or an uninfected control (not recorded which). CDR3 bases: TGCAGTGCCAGGGCGACAGGGTACCGAAACACTGAAGCTTTCTTT. The encoded protein is CSARATGYRNTEAFF.